The source of this T cell receptor beta chain is a study of shared clonotypes between healthy human individuals. Overall study findings and caveats: Shared clonotypes across all four donors exceeded non-shared ones in generation probability.

Sequencing was performed with immunoSEQ multiplex PCR; in TCRdb, only in-frame clones are kept and a portion is missing. The sample yields millions of clones, 90% to 95% seen once. Germline CDR1 GTSNPN, CDR2 SVGIG (reference sequence). The CDR3 consists of 16 residues. Trimming removed 3 bases at V and 2 bases at J, with 16 bases between. As regards this clone: Its cognate antigen is unknown.

Sequencing was carried out using naive CD4+ T cells sorted from blood. Subset described: CD45RA+ positively selected. The chain is built from TRBV30 and TRBJ2-2; D unclear. The clonotype originates from a man aged 18 to 29 in good health. In nucleotides, the CDR3 is TGTGCCTGGAGAACTCCCCTCCTTCTAAACACCGGGGAGCTGTTTTTT. Translation gives CAWRTPLLLNTGELFF.